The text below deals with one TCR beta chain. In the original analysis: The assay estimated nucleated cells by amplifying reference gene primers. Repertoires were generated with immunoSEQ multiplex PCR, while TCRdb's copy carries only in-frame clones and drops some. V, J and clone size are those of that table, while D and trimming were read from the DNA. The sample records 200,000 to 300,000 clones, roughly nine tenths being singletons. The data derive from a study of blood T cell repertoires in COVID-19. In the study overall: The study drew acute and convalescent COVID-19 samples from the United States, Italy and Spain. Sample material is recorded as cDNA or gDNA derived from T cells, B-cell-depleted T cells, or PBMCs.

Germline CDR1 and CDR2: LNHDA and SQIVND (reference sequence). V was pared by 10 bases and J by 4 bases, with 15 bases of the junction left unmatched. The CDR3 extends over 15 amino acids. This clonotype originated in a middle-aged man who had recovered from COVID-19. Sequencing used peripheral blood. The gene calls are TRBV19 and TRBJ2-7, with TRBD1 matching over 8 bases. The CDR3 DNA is TGTGCCACGTCGTCCCGGACAGGGAGAGTTTACGAGCAGTACTTC. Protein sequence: CATSSRTGRVYEQYF. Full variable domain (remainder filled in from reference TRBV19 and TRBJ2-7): DGGITQSPKYLFRKEGQNVTLSCEQNLNHDAMYWYRQDPGQGLRLIYYSQIVNDFQKGDIAEGYSVSREKKESFPLTVTSAQKNPTAFYLCATSSRTGRVYEQYFGPGTRLTVT.